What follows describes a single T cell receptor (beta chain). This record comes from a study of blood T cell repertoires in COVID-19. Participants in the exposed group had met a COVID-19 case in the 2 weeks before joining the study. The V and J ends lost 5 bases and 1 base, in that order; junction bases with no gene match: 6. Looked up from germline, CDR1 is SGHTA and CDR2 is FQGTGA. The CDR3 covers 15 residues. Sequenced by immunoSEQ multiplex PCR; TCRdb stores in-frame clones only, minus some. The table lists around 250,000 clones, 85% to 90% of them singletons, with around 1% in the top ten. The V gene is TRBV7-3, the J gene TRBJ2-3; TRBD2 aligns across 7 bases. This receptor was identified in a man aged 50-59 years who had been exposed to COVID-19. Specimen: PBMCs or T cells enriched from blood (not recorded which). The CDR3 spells CASSARGVGTDTQYF. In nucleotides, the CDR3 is TGTGCCAGCAGCGCCCGGGGGGTGGGCACAGATACGCAGTATTTT. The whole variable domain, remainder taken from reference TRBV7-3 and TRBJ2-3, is GAGVSQTPSNKVTEKGKYVELRCDPISGHTALYWYRQSLGQGPEFLIYFQGTGAADDSGLPNDRFFAVRPEGSVSTLKIQRTERGDSAVYLCASSARGVGTDTQYFGPGTRLTVL.